Given below is one T cell receptor (beta chain) in context. This sample stems from a study of T cells expressing NK-cell markers. Study overall: The study drew TCR beta repertoires from sorted CD3+CD56+NKG2C+, CD3+CD56+NKG2C- and CD3+CD56-NKG2C+ T cells.

TCRdb reanalyzed the 5' RACE reads and collapses them to one entry per CDR3 protein, without DNA. In all, the sample yields about 370,000 distinct CDR3 sequences. The clonotype originates from a woman aged 45-65 years in good health. Material for sequencing was blood T cells: a sorted CD56 or NKG2C T cell subset, CD4+ or CD8+ T cells, or bulk PBMC T cells (not recorded which).

The CDR3 region is CSADALSEVSEKLFF. This chain uses TRBV20-1 with TRBJ1-4. The germline V gene encodes CDR1 DFQATT and CDR2 SNEGSKA (reference sequence). CDR3 length: 15 amino acids.